This T cell receptor (beta chain) appears in the sequencing data of a study of T-cell memory formation after mild COVID-19. Study at large: There were largely donor-specific TCR clusters.

Constant-segment primers were used for 5'RACE, and the resulting TCR alpha and TCR beta cDNA libraries carried sample barcodes and UMIs. TCRdb redid the calling of the 5' RACE reads with MiXCR, one entry per CDR3 protein. This sample carries tens of thousands of distinct CDR3 sequences, approximately 9% of them seen once, and the ten largest clones take 12%. CDR3 length: 16 amino acids. Looked up from germline, CDR1 is ENHRY and CDR2 is SYGVKD. V was clipped by 5 bases and J by 0 bases; unmatched bases: 4. Sequenced: PBMCs or a T cell subset sorted from them (not recorded which). This clonotype was sampled from an adult woman who had mild COVID-19 (a few samples of this study predate the infection). Cell type and time point are not known. The V and J genes are TRBV10-3 and TRBJ1-4; 9 bases fit TRBD1. In DNA form, the CDR3 reads TGTGCCATCAGTCCCGGGACAGGGACAACTAATGAAAAACTGTTTTTT. Residues: CAISPGTGTTNEKLFF.